Following are 17 T cell receptor beta chains from one sample sequenced in a study of blood T cells in healthy people across ages. PCR was performed a second time for 7 to 11 cycles using a sample-barcoded 5' primer and a J-beta primer mix. TCRdb reanalysed the 5' RACE reads using MiXCR and keeps one entry per CDR3 protein. The sample holds over a million distinct CDR3 sequences, under 45% seen once. Sequencing input: blood. These receptors were collected from a woman aged 60 to 75 in good health.

The chain links TRBV29-1 to TRBJ2-5; 10 nucleotides align to TRBD2. V trimming: 4 bases; J trimming: 5 bases; junction bases outside the gene matches: 4. Germline assignment: CDR1 SQVTM and CDR2 ANQGSEA. The CDR3 is 13 amino acids. The CDR3 DNA reads as TGCAGCGTTGCTAGCGGGAGAATGGAGACCCAGTACTTC. Protein: CSVASGRMETQYF.

CDR3 region: CASSFLGQGIPYEQYF. The CDR3, as DNA: TGCGCCAGCAGCTTTTTGGGACAGGGGATTCCCTACGAGCAGTACTTC. This chain connects TRBV5-1 to TRBJ2-7, with 10 positions matching TRBD1. The ends lost 2 bases at V and 2 bases at J; junction bases unmatched: 7. Germline CDR1 is SGHRS and CDR2 is YFSETQ. The CDR3 extends over 16 amino acids.

The rearrangement uses TRBV4-1 and TRBJ2-4; the match to TRBD2 covers 9 bases. The J call may be in error: the DNA end matches TRBJ2-7 better. Looked up from germline, CDR1 is MGHRA and CDR2 is YSYEKL. This CDR3 spans 16 amino acids. The CDR3 DNA follows: TGCGCCAGCAGCCAAGTTAGGACTAGCGACCGGTACGAGCAGTACTTC. This gives the protein CASSQVRTSDRYEQYF.

This clonotype was counted between two and nine times. The rearrangement links TRBV28 to TRBJ2-3; no reliable D call. Germline CDR1 MDHEN, CDR2 SYDVKM. V shed 1 base and J shed 2 bases, with 4 bases lying between them. The CDR3 runs 13 residues. CDR3 nucleotide sequence: TGTGCCAGCAGTTTATCCCTCACAGATACGCAGTATTTT. Residues: CASSLSLTDTQYF.

The V call is TRBV5-1, the J call TRBJ2-1; 8 nucleotides line up with TRBD2. The J segment lost 12 bases and the V segment lost 7 bases, leaving 18 bases of the junction unmatched. Per the germline V gene, CDR1 is SGHRS and CDR2 is YFSETQ. This CDR3 spans 15 amino acids. The CDR3 region is CASARAGGGGNWQFF. In DNA, the CDR3 is TGCGCCAGCGCCAGGGCGGGAGGTGGGGGCAATTGGCAGTTCTTC.

The rearrangement joins TRBV6-2 or TRBV6-3 to TRBJ2-1; 8 nucleotides line up with TRBD2. The CDR3 loop spans 16 amino acids. Germline V gene sequence: CDR1 MNHEY, CDR2 SVGEGT. Trimming took 5 bases from V and 1 from J; bases not matched to a gene: 7. CDR3 residues: CASSTIAGSSYNEQFF. The CDR3 nucleotides are TGTGCCAGCAGTACAATAGCGGGATCGTCCTACAATGAGCAGTTCTTC.

This clonotype was counted between two and nine times. The chain employs TRBV10-3 and TRBJ2-1; 12 bases align to TRBD2. V lost 6 bases, J lost 7 bases, and 7 bases stayed unmatched. The germline V gene has CDR1 ENHRY and CDR2 SYGVKD. The CDR3 is 15 residues long. CDR3 DNA: TGTGCCATCAGGGCCACTAGCGGGGGGTCAAATGAGCAGTTCTTC. Amino acids: CAIRATSGGSNEQFF.

This chain joins TRBV27 and TRBJ2-5, with D perhaps being TRBD1 or TRBD2 (6 bases each). The germline CDR1 and CDR2 sequences are MNHEY and SMNVEV (reference sequence). CDR3 length equals 13 residues. Between the trimmed V and J ends, which lost 10 bases and 5 bases, there was a span of 17 bases. The CDR3 DNA sequence: TGTGCCACCCGGGTGGGGGGCTTGGAGACCCAGTACTTC. It translates to CATRVGGLETQYF.

V usage is TRBV29-1 and J usage is TRBJ2-1; D is possibly TRBD2 (6 bases). The germline CDR1 and CDR2 sequences are SQVTM and ANQGSEA. This CDR3 has 16 amino acids. Trimming stripped 3 bases from V and 1 base from J, with 16 bases between. CDR3 amino acids: CSVDNPAGRSYNEQFF. Here the CDR3 DNA reads TGCAGCGTTGATAACCCCGCGGGGCGTTCCTACAATGAGCAGTTCTTC.

The rearrangement links TRBV6-5 to TRBJ2-1; 10 nucleotides line up with TRBD2. The CDR3 contains 15 residues. Germline CDR1 MNHEY, CDR2 SVGAGI. Trimming at V came to 3 bases and at J to 5 bases, leaving 4 bases not matched to a gene. The CDR3: CASSYLAGANNEQFF. CDR3 sequence (DNA): TGTGCCAGCAGTTATCTAGCGGGAGCAAACAATGAGCAGTTCTTC.

This clonotype was seen more than once but under ten times. The chain combines TRBV6-1 with TRBJ2-7; 7 bases are a match to TRBD1. Germline CDR1 MNHNS, CDR2 SASEGT. The V segment lost 8 bases and the J segment 3 bases; nucleotides outside the gene matches: 7. The CDR3 extends over 13 amino acids. The CDR3: CASDRDRFYEQYF. CDR3 bases: TGTGCCAGCGACCGGGACAGATTCTACGAGCAGTACTTC.

The rearrangement uses TRBV20-1 and TRBJ1-4; D call uncertain. This CDR3 comprises 14 residues. Germline loops: CDR1 DFQATT, CDR2 SNEGSKA (reference sequence). V was shortened by 3 bases and J by 8 bases, with 16 bases between the two germline ends. In DNA, the CDR3 is TGCAGTGCTAGTTTTCGGCAGAACGGGGAAAAACTGTTTTTT. It codes for CSASFRQNGEKLFF.

The genes are TRBV12-3 or TRBV12-4 and TRBJ2-7, with D perhaps matching TRBD2 (6 bases). This CDR3 is built from 14 residues. V was cut by 5 bases and J by 3 bases, with 14 bases left in between. The CDR3 protein is CASSNRDFYYEQYF. CDR3 in DNA: TGTGCCAGCAGTAACCGGGACTTTTACTACGAGCAGTACTTC.

The chain uses TRBV29-1 and TRBJ2-1; no reliable D call. V lost 5 bases, J lost 8 bases, and 16 bases lay in between. The length of the CDR3 is 13 residues. Germline loops: CDR1 SQVTM, CDR2 ANQGSEA. The CDR3 sequence is CSVHNPAWDEQFF. CDR3 in DNA: TGCAGCGTTCACAACCCCGCGTGGGATGAGCAGTTCTTC.

This clonotype has a single count. The chain uses TRBV6-5 and TRBJ2-7; D may correspond to TRBD1 or TRBD2 (5 bases each). The germline gives CDR1 MNHEY, CDR2 SVGAGI. The CDR3 consists of 15 residues. Trimming pared 7 bases from V and 3 bases from J, leaving 19 bases between. The CDR3 reads CASIRRIGDLYEQYF. CDR3 nucleotide sequence: TGTGCCAGCATTCGCAGGATAGGGGACCTCTACGAGCAGTACTTC.

The rearrangement uses TRBV12-3 or TRBV12-4 and TRBJ1-2; TRBD1 is a possible D gene (5 bases). Trimming shortened V by 5 bases and J by 4 bases, and 29 bases separated the two germline ends. The CDR3 spans 19 residues. This chain's CDR3 is CASSGPSEGVRNKGYGYTF. The CDR3 DNA reads TGTGCCAGCAGTGGGCCGTCGGAAGGGGTCAGGAATAAAGGCTATGGCTACACCTTC.

This clonotype has just a few counts. The J gene is TRBJ2-3, the V gene TRBV7-2; D is undetermined. The V and J ends lost 5 bases and 6 bases respectively, with 12 bases between them. This CDR3 has 13 residues. CDR1 and CDR2 from the germline V gene are SGHTA and FQGNSA. CDR3 bases: TGTGCCAGCAGCGTTTCCGGTTTGGATACGCAGTATTTT. Protein: CASSVSGLDTQYF.